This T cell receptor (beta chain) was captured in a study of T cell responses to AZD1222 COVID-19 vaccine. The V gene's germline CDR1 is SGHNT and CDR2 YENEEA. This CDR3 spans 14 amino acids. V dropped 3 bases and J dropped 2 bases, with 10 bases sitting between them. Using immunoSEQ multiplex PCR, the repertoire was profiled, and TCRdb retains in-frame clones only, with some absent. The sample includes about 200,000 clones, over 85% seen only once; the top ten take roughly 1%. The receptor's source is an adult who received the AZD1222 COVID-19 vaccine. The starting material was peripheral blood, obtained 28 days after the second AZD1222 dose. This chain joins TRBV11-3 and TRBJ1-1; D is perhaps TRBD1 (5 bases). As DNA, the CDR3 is TGTGCCAGCAGCTTTGGGGGACTTAACACTGAAGCTTTCTTT. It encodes CASSFGGLNTEAFF.